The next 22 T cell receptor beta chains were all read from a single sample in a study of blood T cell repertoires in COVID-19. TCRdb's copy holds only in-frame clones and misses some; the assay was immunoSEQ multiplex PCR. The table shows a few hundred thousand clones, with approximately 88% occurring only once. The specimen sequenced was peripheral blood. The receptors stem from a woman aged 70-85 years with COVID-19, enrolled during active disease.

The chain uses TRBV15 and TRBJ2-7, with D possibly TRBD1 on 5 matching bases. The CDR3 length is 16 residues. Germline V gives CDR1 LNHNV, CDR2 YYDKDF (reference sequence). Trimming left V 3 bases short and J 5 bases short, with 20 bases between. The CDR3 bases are TGTGCCACCAGCAGTAGGCTAGGGGTCCAGAGCGACGAGCAGTACTTC. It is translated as CATSSRLGVQSDEQYF.

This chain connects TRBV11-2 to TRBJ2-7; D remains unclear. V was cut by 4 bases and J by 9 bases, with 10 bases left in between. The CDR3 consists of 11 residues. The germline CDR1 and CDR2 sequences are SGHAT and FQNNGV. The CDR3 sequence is CASSSGPGQYF. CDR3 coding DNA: TGTGCCAGCAGCTCAGGTCCTGGGCAGTACTTC.

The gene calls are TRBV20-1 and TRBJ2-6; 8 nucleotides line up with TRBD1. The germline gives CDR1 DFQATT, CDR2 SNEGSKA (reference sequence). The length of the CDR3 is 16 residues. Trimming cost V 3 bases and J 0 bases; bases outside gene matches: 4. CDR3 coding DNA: TGCAGTGCTAGTCGACAGGGGTTCTCTGGGGCCAACGTCCTGACTTTC. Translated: CSASRQGFSGANVLTF.

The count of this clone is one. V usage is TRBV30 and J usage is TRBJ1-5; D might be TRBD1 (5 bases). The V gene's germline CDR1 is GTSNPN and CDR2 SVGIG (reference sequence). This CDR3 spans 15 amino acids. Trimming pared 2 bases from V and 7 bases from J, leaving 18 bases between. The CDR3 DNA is TGTGCCTGGAGTACGGGAGTTGGGGCGTTCCAGCCCCAGCATTTT. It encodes CAWSTGVGAFQPQHF.

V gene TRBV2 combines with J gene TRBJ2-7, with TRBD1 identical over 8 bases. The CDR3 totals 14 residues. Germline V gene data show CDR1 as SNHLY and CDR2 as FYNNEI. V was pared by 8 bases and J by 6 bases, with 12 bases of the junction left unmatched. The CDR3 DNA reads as TGTGCCAGCGGCGGACAGGGTAATATTGGCGAGCAGTACTTC. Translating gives CASGGQGNIGEQYF.

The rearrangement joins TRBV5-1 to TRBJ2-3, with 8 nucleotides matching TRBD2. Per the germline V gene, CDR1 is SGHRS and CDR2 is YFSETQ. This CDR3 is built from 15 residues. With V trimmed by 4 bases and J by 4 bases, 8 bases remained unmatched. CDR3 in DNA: TGCGCCAGCAGCGTGACCGGGACTAGAGCAGATACGCAGTATTTT. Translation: CASSVTGTRADTQYF. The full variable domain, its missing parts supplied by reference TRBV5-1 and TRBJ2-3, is KAGVTQTPRYLIKTRGQQVTLSCSPISGHRSVSWYQQTPGQGLQFLFEYFSETQRNKGNFPGRFSGRQFSNSRSEMNVSTLELGDSALYLCASSVTGTRADTQYFGPGTRLTVL.

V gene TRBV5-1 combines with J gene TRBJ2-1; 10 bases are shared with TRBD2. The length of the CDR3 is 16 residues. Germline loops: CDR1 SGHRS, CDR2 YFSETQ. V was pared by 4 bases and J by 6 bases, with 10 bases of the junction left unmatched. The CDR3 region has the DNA TGCGCCAGCAGCCCAGCGGCCAGCGGGAGGGCCAATGAGCAGTTCTTC. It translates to CASSPAASGRANEQFF.

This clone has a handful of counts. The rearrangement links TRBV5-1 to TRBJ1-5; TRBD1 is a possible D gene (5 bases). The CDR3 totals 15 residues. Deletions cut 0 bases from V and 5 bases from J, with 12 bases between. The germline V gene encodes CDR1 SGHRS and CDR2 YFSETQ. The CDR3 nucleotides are TGCGCCAGCAGCTTGGACGACAGCCCTTATCAGCCCCAGCATTTT. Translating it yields CASSLDDSPYQPQHF.

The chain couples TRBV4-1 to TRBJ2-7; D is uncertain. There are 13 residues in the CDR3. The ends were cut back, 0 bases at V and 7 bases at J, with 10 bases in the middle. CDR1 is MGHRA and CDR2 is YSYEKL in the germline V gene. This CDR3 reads CASSQDLSWEQYF. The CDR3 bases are TGCGCCAGCAGCCAAGATCTGAGTTGGGAGCAGTACTTC.

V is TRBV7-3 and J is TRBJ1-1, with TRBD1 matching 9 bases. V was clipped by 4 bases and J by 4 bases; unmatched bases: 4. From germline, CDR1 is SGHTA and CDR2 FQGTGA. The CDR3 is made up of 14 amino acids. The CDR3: CASSSQGAFTEAFF. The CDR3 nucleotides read TGTGCCAGCAGCTCACAGGGGGCTTTCACTGAAGCTTTCTTT.

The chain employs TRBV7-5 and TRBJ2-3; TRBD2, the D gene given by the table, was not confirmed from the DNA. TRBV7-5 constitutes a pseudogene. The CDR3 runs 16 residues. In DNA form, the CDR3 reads TGTGCCAGAAGCTTGACACGGGAGAGAAGCACAGATACGCAGTATTTT. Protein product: CARSLTRERSTDTQYF.

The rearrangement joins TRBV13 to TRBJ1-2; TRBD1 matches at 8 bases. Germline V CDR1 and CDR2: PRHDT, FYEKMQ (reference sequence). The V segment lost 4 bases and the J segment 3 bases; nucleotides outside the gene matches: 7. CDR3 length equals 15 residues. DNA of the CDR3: TGTGCCAGCAGCTCGGCAGTGACAGGGGACTATGGCTACACCTTC. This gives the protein CASSSAVTGDYGYTF.

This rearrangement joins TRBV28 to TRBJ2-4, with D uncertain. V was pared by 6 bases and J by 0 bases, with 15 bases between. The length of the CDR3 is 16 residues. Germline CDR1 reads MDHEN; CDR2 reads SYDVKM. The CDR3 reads CASSQRRRQAKNIQYF. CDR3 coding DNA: TGTGCCAGCAGCCAAAGGCGGCGGCAAGCCAAAAACATTCAGTACTTC.

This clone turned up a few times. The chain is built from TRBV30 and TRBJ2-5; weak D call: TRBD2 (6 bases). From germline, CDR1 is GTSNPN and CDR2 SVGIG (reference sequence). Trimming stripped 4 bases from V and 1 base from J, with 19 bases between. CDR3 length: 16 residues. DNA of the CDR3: TGTGCCTGGACCTTTAGCGGTCTAGCGCCCCAAGAGACCCAGTACTTC. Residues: CAWTFSGLAPQETQYF.

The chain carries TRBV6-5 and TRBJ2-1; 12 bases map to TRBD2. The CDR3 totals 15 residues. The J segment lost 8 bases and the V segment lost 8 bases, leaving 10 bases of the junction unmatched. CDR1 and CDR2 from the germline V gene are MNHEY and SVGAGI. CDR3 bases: TGTGCCAGCTTACCGGGACTAGCGGGTTCGGATGAGCAGTTCTTC. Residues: CASLPGLAGSDEQFF.

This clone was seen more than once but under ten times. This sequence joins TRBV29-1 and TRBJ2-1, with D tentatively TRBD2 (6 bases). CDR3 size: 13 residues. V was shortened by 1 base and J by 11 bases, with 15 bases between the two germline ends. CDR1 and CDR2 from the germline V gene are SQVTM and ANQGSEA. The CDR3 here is CSVEVREDTQQFF. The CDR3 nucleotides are TGCAGCGTTGAAGTGAGGGAGGACACCCAGCAGTTCTTC.

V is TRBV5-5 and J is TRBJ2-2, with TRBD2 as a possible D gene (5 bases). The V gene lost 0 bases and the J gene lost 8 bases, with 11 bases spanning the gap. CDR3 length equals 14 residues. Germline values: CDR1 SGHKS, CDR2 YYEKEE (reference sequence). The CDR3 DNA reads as TGTGCCAGCAGCTTGGAGGGAGCCGCAGGGGAGCTGTTTTTT. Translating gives CASSLEGAAGELFF. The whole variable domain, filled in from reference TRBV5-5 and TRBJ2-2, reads DAGVTQSPTHLIKTRGQQVTLRCSPISGHKSVSWYQQVLGQGPQFIFQYYEKEERGRGNFPDRFSARQFPNYSSELNVNALLLGDSALYLCASSLEGAAGELFFGEGSRLTVL.

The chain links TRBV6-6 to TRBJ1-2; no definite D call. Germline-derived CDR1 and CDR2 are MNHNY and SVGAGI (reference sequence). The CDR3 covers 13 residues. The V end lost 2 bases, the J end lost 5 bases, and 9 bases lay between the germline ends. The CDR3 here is CASSYGRDYGYTF. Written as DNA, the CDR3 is TGTGCCAGCAGTTACGGGCGAGATTATGGCTACACCTTC.

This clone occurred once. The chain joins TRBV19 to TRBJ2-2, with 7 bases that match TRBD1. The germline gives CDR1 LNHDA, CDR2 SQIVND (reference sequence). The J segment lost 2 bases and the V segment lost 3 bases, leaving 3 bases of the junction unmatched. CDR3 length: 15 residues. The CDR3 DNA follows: TGTGCCAGTAGTATGGCAGGGGGTAACACCGGGGAGCTGTTTTTT. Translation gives CASSMAGGNTGELFF.

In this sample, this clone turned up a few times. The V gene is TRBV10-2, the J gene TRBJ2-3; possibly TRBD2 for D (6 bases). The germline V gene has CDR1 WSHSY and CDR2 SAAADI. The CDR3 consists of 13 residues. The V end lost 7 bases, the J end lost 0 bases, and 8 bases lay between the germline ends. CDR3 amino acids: CASTGVSTDTQYF. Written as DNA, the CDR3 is TGCGCCAGCACGGGGGTCAGCACAGATACGCAGTATTTT.

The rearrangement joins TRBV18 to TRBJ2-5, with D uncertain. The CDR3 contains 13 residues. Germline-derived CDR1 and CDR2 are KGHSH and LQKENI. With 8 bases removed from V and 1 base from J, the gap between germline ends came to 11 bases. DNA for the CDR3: TGTGCCAGCACTCCATCCTCCCAAGAGACCCAGTACTTC. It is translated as CASTPSSQETQYF.

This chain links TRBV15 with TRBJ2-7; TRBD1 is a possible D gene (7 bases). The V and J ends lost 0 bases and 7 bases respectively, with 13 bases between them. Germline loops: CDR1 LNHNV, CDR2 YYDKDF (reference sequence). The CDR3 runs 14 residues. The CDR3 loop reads CATSRDQGGEEQYF. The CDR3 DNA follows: TGTGCCACCAGCAGAGATCAGGGGGGTGAGGAGCAGTACTTC.